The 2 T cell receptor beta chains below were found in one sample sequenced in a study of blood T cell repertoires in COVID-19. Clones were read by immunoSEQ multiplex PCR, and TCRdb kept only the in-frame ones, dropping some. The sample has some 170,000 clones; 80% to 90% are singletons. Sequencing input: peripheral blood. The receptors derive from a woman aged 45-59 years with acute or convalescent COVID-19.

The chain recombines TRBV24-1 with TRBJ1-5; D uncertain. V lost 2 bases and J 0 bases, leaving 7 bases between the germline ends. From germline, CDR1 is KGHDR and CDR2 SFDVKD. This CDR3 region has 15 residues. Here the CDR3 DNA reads TGTGCCACCAGTGATTCTACCTATAGCAATCAGCCCCAGCATTTT. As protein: CATSDSTYSNQPQHF.

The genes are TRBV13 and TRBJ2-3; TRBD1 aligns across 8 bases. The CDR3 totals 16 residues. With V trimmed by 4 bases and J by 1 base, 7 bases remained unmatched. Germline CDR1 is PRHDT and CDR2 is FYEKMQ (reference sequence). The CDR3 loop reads CASSSRTGKGTDTQYF. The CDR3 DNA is TGTGCCAGCAGCTCCAGGACAGGGAAGGGCACAGATACGCAGTATTTT.